Following are 6 T cell receptor beta chains from one sample sequenced in a study of blood T cell repertoires in COVID-19. Some clones are missing from TCRdb's copy, which holds only in-frame ones; the method was immunoSEQ multiplex PCR. The data show under 250,000 clones, more than 85% seen once. Material: peripheral blood. The source is a woman in her 70s with active or convalescent COVID-19.

About this clone itself: In the same sample, other DNA sequences code for this CDR3. This rearrangement joins TRBV7-2 to TRBJ2-3, with D maybe TRBD2 (5 bases). CDR3 size: 15 residues. The germline V gene encodes CDR1 SGHTA and CDR2 FQGNSA. V gave up 4 bases and J gave up 0 bases, with 11 bases separating them. CDR3 sequence (DNA): TGTGCCAGCAGCTCCCCGGGGAGTAGCACAGATACGCAGTATTTT. It codes for CASSSPGSSTDTQYF.

This clone was observed a single time. This chain links TRBV4-3 with TRBJ2-7; D is possibly TRBD1 (7 bases). CDR1 is LGHNA and CDR2 is YSLEER in the germline V gene. Trimming cost V 0 bases and J 1 base, with 10 bases left between them. CDR3 size: 15 residues. CDR3 protein: CASSQEEGQSYEQYF. The CDR3 DNA is TGCGCCAGCAGCCAAGAGGAGGGACAGTCCTACGAGCAGTACTTC.

J is TRBJ2-1 and V is TRBV2; 10 bases agree with TRBD2. This CDR3 is 14 amino acids long. J lost 10 bases, V lost 5 bases, and 8 bases had no gene match. Per the germline V gene, CDR1 is SNHLY and CDR2 is FYNNEI. The CDR3 reads CASSTGLATAEQFF. The CDR3 bases are TGTGCCAGCAGTACGGGACTAGCGACCGCGGAGCAGTTCTTC.

The chain couples TRBV5-8 to TRBJ1-5; D unresolved. This CDR3 has 14 amino acids. Germline lookup yields CDR1 SGHTS and CDR2 YDEGEE. Deletions cut 4 bases from V and 4 bases from J, with 12 bases between. In nucleotides, the CDR3 is TGTGCCAGCAGCGCAGGCCTCAGGAATCAGCCCCAGCATTTT. It yields the protein CASSAGLRNQPQHF. The entire variable domain, with the rest obtained from reference TRBV5-8 and TRBJ1-5, is as follows: EAGVTQSPTHLIKTRGQQATLRCSPISGHTSVYWYQQALGLGLQFLLWYDEGEERNRGNFPPRFSGRQFPNYSSELNVNALELEDSALYLCASSAGLRNQPQHFGDGTRLSIL.

The chain couples TRBV6-4 to TRBJ1-6; possibly TRBD1 for D (5 bases). V was clipped by 5 bases and J by 10 bases, with 18 bases between them. Germline-derived CDR1 and CDR2 are MRHNA and SNTAGT. The CDR3 totals 15 residues. The CDR3 nucleotides read TGTGCCAGCAGTCAGATGGGGCAAGTTGGATCACCCCTCCACTTT. Amino acids: CASSQMGQVGSPLHF.

The chain joins TRBV23-1 to TRBJ2-2, with TRBD1 identical over 11 bases. TRBV23-1 is an open reading frame whose function is uncertain. V dropped 3 bases and J dropped 7; count of bases not matched to a gene: 13. This CDR3 region has 18 residues. This CDR3 is CASSHRKGPGQGDGELFF. The DNA for the CDR3 is TGCGCCAGCAGTCATCGTAAAGGCCCGGGACAGGGGGACGGGGAGCTGTTTTTT.